This T cell receptor beta chain was identified during a study of blood T cell repertoires in COVID-19. Background on the study: PBMCs, B-cell-depleted T cells, or T cells were the source of the cDNA or gDNA that made up the material.

In the original processing: Using reference gene primer amplification, nucleated cell counts were estimated. Profiled with immunoSEQ multiplex PCR; TCRdb holds only in-frame clones, not every one. D and trimming were read from the DNA, whereas the V and J calls and clone size are those reported in that table. The profile shows just over 300,000 clones, roughly 86% of them singletons. Residents of about 25 US areas, aged roughly 18 to 90 years, made up the participants. Cohort placement rested on clinical history that participants reported themselves. This clonotype was sampled from a woman between 18 and 29 years old who had recovered from COVID-19. Sequencing was carried out using PBMCs or T cells enriched from blood (not recorded which).

CDR3 protein: CASSVGWDRAYEQYF. The CDR3 DNA is TGTGCCAGCAGCGTAGGGTGGGACAGGGCCTACGAGCAGTACTTC. The chain carries TRBV9 and TRBJ2-7, with 9 positions matching TRBD1. V shed 0 bases and J 2 bases; nucleotides not matched to a gene: 3. The CDR3 is made up of 15 amino acids. Germline V lookup: CDR1 SGDLS, CDR2 YYNGEE.